Shown below are 9 T cell receptor beta chains from a single sample sequenced in a study of OX40 agonist ivuxolimab in advanced cancers. The method was immunoSEQ multiplex PCR; TCRdb's version includes in-frame clones alone and lacks a portion of them. The repertoire holds around 38,000 clones, with 70% to 85% as singletons. This material consisted of CD4+ or CD8+ T cells sorted from blood, taken in a trial of the OX40 agonist ivuxolimab. Receptor source: an adult with an advanced solid tumor such as melanoma, head and neck, liver or kidney cancer.

The rearrangement uses TRBV2 and TRBJ1-5; D is unresolved. There are 14 residues in the CDR3. CDR1 and CDR2 (germline): SNHLY, FYNNEI. The V and J ends lost 1 base and 4 bases respectively, with 8 bases between them. CDR3 coding DNA: TGTGCCAGCAGTGAAGGGTTAGGGAATCAGCCCCAGCATTTT. Translation: CASSEGLGNQPQHF.

This clone was detected only once. This chain uses TRBV4-1 with TRBJ1-4, with TRBD1 matching 7 bases. This CDR3 has 15 amino acids. The V and J ends lost 4 bases and 5 bases, in that order; junction bases with no gene match: 7. CDR1 is MGHRA, CDR2 YSYEKL, per germline. The chain's CDR3 is CASSRDSLKNEKLFF. The CDR3 DNA sequence: TGCGCCAGCAGCCGGGACAGCCTGAAAAATGAAAAACTGTTTTTT.

The chain recombines TRBV6-6 with TRBJ1-2; D unresolved. Germline CDR1 reads MNHNY; CDR2 reads SVGAGI (reference sequence). V was pared by 6 bases and J by 1 base, with 3 bases between. The CDR3 extends over 11 amino acids. In nucleotides, the CDR3 is TGTGCCAGCAGGTATAACTATGGCTACACCTTC. Amino acids: CASRYNYGYTF.

This clone has just one count. For the CDR3, the DNA is TGCGCCAGCAGCTCTACAGGGGTTGCGAATACGCAGTATTTT. It specifies CASSSTGVANTQYF. The chain recombines TRBV5-1 with TRBJ2-3, with 7 bases matching TRBD1. The V and J ends lost 3 bases and 7 bases, in that order; junction bases with no gene match: 8. The CDR3 runs to 14 residues. CDR1 SGHRS and CDR2 YFSETQ come from the germline V gene.

This clone appeared once. The gene calls are TRBV2 and TRBJ2-3; D not resolved. The V end was cut by 4 bases, the J end by 2 bases, with 10 bases between. The CDR3 covers 14 residues. Germline V gives CDR1 SNHLY, CDR2 FYNNEI. The CDR3 DNA is TGTGCCAGCAGTGTAACGGAGTACACAGATACGCAGTATTTT. As protein: CASSVTEYTDTQYF.

By frequency in the sample, this clone is large (0.1 to 1%). The CDR3 protein is CASSEAVSRRGEQFF. As DNA, the CDR3 is TGTGCCAGCAGTGAAGCGGTTAGCAGGAGAGGGGAGCAGTTCTTC. The chain has TRBV2 and TRBJ2-1, with D possibly matching TRBD2 (5 bases). Trimming removed 0 bases from V and 10 bases from J, with 16 bases in between. CDR3 length: 15 residues. CDR1 SNHLY and CDR2 FYNNEI come from the germline V gene.

This clone was seen just once. The chain is built from TRBV11-2 and TRBJ2-3; D possibly corresponds to TRBD2 (6 bases). The CDR3 contains 14 residues. Looked up from germline, CDR1 is SGHAT and CDR2 is FQNNGV. Between the trimmed V and J ends, which lost 4 bases and 5 bases, there was a span of 13 bases. The CDR3 sequence is CASSSWWGGDTQYF. The CDR3, as DNA: TGTGCCAGCAGCTCTTGGTGGGGAGGAGATACGCAGTATTTT.

V usage is TRBV4-3 and J usage is TRBJ1-2, with TRBD1 matching 11 bases. Losses at the gene ends were 4 bases for V and 5 bases for J; bases not matched to a gene: 3. The CDR3 loop spans 14 amino acids. Germline CDR1 reads LGHNA; CDR2 reads YSLEER. CDR3 protein: CASSPGQGAYGYTF. The CDR3 DNA is TGCGCCAGCAGCCCCGGACAGGGGGCGTATGGCTACACCTTC.

The chain combines TRBV11-1 with TRBJ1-6; maybe TRBD1 (6 bases). Germline V lookup: CDR1 SGHAT, CDR2 FQDESV (reference sequence). Trimming shortened V by 4 bases and J by 10 bases, and 14 bases separated the two germline ends. The CDR3 is 14 amino acids. CDR3 sequence (DNA): TGTGCCAGCAGCTCTTCAGGGGTAAACTCACCCCTCCACTTT. Its protein is CASSSSGVNSPLHF.